This T cell receptor beta chain stems from a study of TIL therapy for anti-PD-1-resistant metastatic lung cancer. At the level of the study: Patients then received nivolumab; progressors got lymphodepletion, TIL and IL-2. Study results and caveats: Treatment-naive, never-smoker and oncogene-addicted patients were overrepresented in this highly selected cohort. The baseline peripheral repertoire was partially replaced by infused TIL clonotypes that later decayed.

J gave up 2 bases and V 6 bases, and 10 bases lay outside the gene matches. This CDR3 has 14 amino acids. Looked up from germline, CDR1 is SQVTM and CDR2 is ANQGSEA. The time point: pre-treatment sample, taken before nivolumab and TIL therapy. Adults with stage 4 NSCLC were enrolled in a phase I trial. Sequencing used immunoSEQ v3. Assay: immunoSEQ multiplex PCR; the TCRdb copy retains only in-frame clones and omits some. The table has about 59,000 clones, less than 85% seen once. To note about this clone: The antigen remains undetermined.

Sequenced material: blood, taken at baseline. This sequence was found in a person between 25 and 80 years old with non-small cell lung cancer. The chain employs TRBV29-1 and TRBJ2-7, with 7 bases matching TRBD1. The CDR3 DNA reads TGCAGCGTCACCGATCGGACAGGACCCTACGAGCAGTACTTC. Its protein is CSVTDRTGPYEQYF.